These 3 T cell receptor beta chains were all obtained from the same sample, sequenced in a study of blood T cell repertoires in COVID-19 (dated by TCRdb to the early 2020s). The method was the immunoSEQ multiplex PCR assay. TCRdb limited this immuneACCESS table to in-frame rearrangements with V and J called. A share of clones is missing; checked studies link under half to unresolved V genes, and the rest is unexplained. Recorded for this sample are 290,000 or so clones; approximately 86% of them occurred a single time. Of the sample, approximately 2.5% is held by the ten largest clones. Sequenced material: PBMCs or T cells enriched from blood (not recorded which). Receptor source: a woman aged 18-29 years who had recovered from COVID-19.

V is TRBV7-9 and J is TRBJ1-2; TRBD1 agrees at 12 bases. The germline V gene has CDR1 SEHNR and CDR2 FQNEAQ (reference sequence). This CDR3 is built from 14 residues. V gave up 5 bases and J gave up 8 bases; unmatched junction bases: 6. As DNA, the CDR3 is TGTGCCAGCAGCCCGGGACAGGGGGCGGGAGGCTACACCTTC. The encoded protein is CASSPGQGAGGYTF.

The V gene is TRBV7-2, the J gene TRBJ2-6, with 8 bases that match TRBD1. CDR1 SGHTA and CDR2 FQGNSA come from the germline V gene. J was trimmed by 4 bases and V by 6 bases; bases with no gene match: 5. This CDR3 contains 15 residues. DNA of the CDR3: TGTGCCAGCAGTTGGACAGGGACAGGGGCCAACGTCCTGACTTTC. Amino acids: CASSWTGTGANVLTF.

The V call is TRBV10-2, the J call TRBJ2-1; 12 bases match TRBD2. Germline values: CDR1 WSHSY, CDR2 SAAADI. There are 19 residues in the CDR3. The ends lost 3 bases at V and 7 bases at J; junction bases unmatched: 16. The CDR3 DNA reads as TGCGCCAGCAGTGAAGCGGGCACAAGACTAGCGGGAGTATCAAATGAGCAGTTCTTC. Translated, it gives CASSEAGTRLAGVSNEQFF.